This is a list of T cell receptor beta chains from one sample in a study of T cell repertoires in cytomegalovirus infection. Each CDR3 protein is one row after TCRdb ran MiXCR on the reads. The sample lists around 900,000 distinct CDR3 sequences; approximately 31% were seen once. For these receptors, no antigen is known. This sample comprised cultured CD8+ T cells from PBMCs, obtained from culture after CMV antigen stimulation. The receptors were gathered from a human donor in good health (CMV status not recorded). Some clones in this sample may be carry-over from other donors' samples. Each CDR3 is given with its conserved first and last residue. The D gene is left open where the match is weak. Clone size is not always given. Where it is, it says once, few, many or a class for expanded clones.

few	TRBJ1-1	11	-	TRBV10-3	CASREGKEAFF	TGTGCCAGCAGGGAGGGTAAGGAAGCTTTCTTT
many	TRBJ2-2	17	-	TRBV11-2	CASSHSLQTGPTGELFF	TGTGCCAGCAGCCATAGTCTACAGACGGGGCCGACCGGGGAGCTGTTTTTT
few	TRBJ1-1	14	-	TRBV12-3/TRBV12-4	CASSLGAGGPEAFF	TGTGCCAGCAGTTTGGGGGCGGGAGGGCCTGAAGCTTTCTTT
-	TRBJ1-1	13	-	TRBV19	CASRSPVNTEAFF	TGTGCCAGTAGGAGCCCTGTGAACACTGAAGCTTTCTTT
-	TRBJ1-1	13	-	TRBV7-2	CASAPWGGGEAFF	TGTGCCAGTGCACCCTGGGGAGGCGGTGAAGCTTTCTTT
-	TRBJ2-7	14	TRBD1	TRBV5-8	CASSHSNRGSEQYF	TGTGCCAGCAGCCACTCCAACAGGGGCTCCGAGCAGTACTTC
few	TRBJ2-5	15	TRBD2	TRBV4-1	CASSQAGGFGETQYF	TGCGCCAGCAGCCAAGCGGGGGGGTTTGGGGAGACCCAGTACTTC
many	TRBJ1-1	12	-	TRBV28	CASMGLNTEAFF	TGTGCCAGCATGGGGTTGAACACTGAAGCTTTCTTT
few	TRBJ1-1	12	-	TRBV7-6	CASSLEEPLAFF	TGTGCCAGCAGCTTAGAAGAACCTTTGGCTTTCTTT
few	TRBJ2-1	14	-	TRBV19	CASMGRGIYNEQFF	TGTGCCAGTATGGGCAGGGGCATATACAATGAGCAGTTCTTC
few	TRBJ1-2	13	-	TRBV6-2/TRBV6-3	CASTLYVGYGYTF	TGTGCCAGCACCTTGTACGTCGGCTATGGCTACACCTTC
-	TRBJ1-1	15	-	TRBV6-6	CASSYYRDGEREAFF	TGTGCCAGCAGTTATTACCGGGACGGCGAACGGGAAGCTTTCTTT
-	TRBJ1-1	13	-	TRBV5-4	CASSHTGDTKAFF	TGTGCCAGCAGCCACACCGGCGACACTAAAGCTTTCTTT
-	TRBJ1-6	16	-	TRBV20-1	CSARDRETRGNSPLHF	TGCAGTGCTAGAGATCGAGAGACAAGGGGGAATTCACCCCTCCACTTT
-	TRBJ2-5	12	-	TRBV12-3/TRBV12-4	CASTPGRGTQYF	TGTGCCAGCACTCCCGGTAGAGGGACCCAGTACTTC
-	TRBJ1-1	14	-	TRBV12-3/TRBV12-4	CASSFGGLTAEAFF	TGTGCCAGCAGTTTTGGGGGGTTGACAGCCGAAGCTTTCTTT
few	TRBJ1-1	17	TRBD1	TRBV7-9	CASSLGRPDRLNTEAFF	TGTGCCAGCAGCCTAGGGCGCCCGGACAGGCTGAACACTGAAGCTTTCTTT
few	TRBJ2-3	16	TRBD2	TRBV5-5	CASSLGLRGFADTQYF	TGTGCCAGCAGCTTGGGGTTGCGGGGGTTCGCAGATACGCAGTATTTT
few	TRBJ2-2	16	TRBD2	TRBV7-9	CASSYLGGYSTGELFF	TGTGCCAGCAGCTACCTGGGAGGGTACAGCACCGGGGAGCTGTTTTTT
-	TRBJ2-1	14	-	TRBV4-1	CASSGDGDLDEQFF	TGCGCCAGCAGTGGAGACGGGGATTTGGATGAGCAGTTCTTC
-	TRBJ1-6	14	-	TRBV2	CASLNRTYNSPLHF	TGTGCCAGCCTAAACAGGACCTATAATTCACCCCTCCACTTT
few	TRBJ1-1	13	-	TRBV6-1	CASSETRLFEAFF	TGTGCCAGCAGTGAAACCCGGCTGTTTGAAGCTTTCTTT
-	TRBJ2-1	14	-	TRBV6-2/TRBV6-3	CASSYSTTGDEQFF	TGTGCCAGCAGTTACTCGACGACGGGAGATGAGCAGTTCTTC
-	TRBJ1-1	14	-	TRBV2	CASSARGGLTEAFF	TGTGCCAGCAGCGCCCGGGGGGGGCTTACTGAAGCTTTCTTT
-	TRBJ2-1	16	-	TRBV5-4	CASSLAAGAQEGEQFF	TGTGCCAGCAGCTTAGCTGCGGGGGCGCAAGAAGGTGAGCAGTTCTTC
-	TRBJ2-1	18	TRBD1	TRBV29-1	CSVEAGVRWDRVFGEQFF	TGCAGCGTTGAAGCTGGAGTACGGTGGGACAGGGTATTCGGTGAGCAGTTCTTC
few	TRBJ2-3	17	TRBD2	TRBV6-5	CASSYSRRGGHTDTQYF	TGTGCCAGCAGTTACAGTAGGCGGGGGGGACACACAGATACGCAGTATTTT
-	TRBJ2-1	13	TRBD1	TRBV12-3/TRBV12-4	CASTTDRPDEQFF	TGTGCCAGCACCACGGACAGGCCGGATGAGCAGTTCTTC
-	TRBJ2-2	19	TRBD2	TRBV7-2	CASSLVPTSGGALTGELFF	TGTGCCAGCAGCTTAGTCCCGACTAGCGGGGGGGCCCTCACCGGGGAGCTGTTTTTT
-	TRBJ1-1	13	TRBD1	TRBV12-5	CASGKDRGIEAFF	TGTGCTAGTGGCAAAGACAGGGGCATTGAAGCTTTCTTT
few	TRBJ1-2	15	-	TRBV6-5	CASSYLGHGNYGYTF	TGTGCCAGCAGTTACTTGGGACACGGGAACTATGGCTACACCTTC
-	TRBJ2-7	15	TRBD1	TRBV2	CASLRTGGSSYEQYF	TGTGCCAGCCTTAGGACAGGTGGAAGTTCCTACGAGCAGTACTTC
few	TRBJ1-3	19	-	TRBV6-2/TRBV6-3	CASSYHKFTGTLSGNTIYF	TGTGCCAGCAGTTACCACAAATTCACAGGGACCCTTTCTGGAAACACCATATATTTT
many	TRBJ2-7	12	-	TRBV7-6	CASSLSPHEQYF	TGTGCCAGCAGCTTATCACCGCACGAGCAGTACTTC
-	TRBJ2-2	13	-	TRBV12-3/TRBV12-4	CASSLTGLGELFF	TGTGCCAGCAGTTTAACTGGGTTGGGGGAGCTGTTTTTT
-	TRBJ2-3	17	-	TRBV15	CATSHLLGPGSADTQYF	TGTGCCACCAGCCACCTACTCGGGCCGGGAAGTGCAGATACGCAGTATTTT
many	TRBJ2-1	12	-	TRBV12-3/TRBV12-4	CASSYGRLEQFF	TGTGCCAGCAGCTATGGGAGATTGGAGCAGTTCTTC
few	TRBJ1-2	16	TRBD1	TRBV27	CASSSSPGQGFYGYTF	TGTGCCAGCAGTTCATCGCCGGGACAGGGTTTCTATGGCTACACCTTC
-	TRBJ1-1	15	TRBD1	TRBV19	CASSSSPQGATEAFF	TGTGCCAGTAGTAGTTCCCCTCAGGGGGCCACTGAAGCTTTCTTT
few	TRBJ2-3	13	-	TRBV12-3/TRBV12-4	CASSLVGVDTQYF	TGTGCCAGCAGTTTAGTAGGGGTCGATACGCAGTATTTT